Listed here are 19 T cell receptor beta chains from one sample, sequenced in a study of identical twins. Via MiXCR, TCRdb re-called the 5' RACE reads, giving one row per CDR3 protein. The top ten hold 7% to 10% of the sample, which has 150,000 or so distinct CDR3 sequences, approximately 3.5% seen once. The source material was memory T cells sorted from blood. These receptors were taken from a man aged 18 to 29 in good health.

The chain combines TRBV5-8 with TRBJ2-1, with 10 bases that match TRBD1. With V trimmed by 0 bases and J by 8 bases, 11 bases remained unmatched. Looked up from germline, CDR1 is SGHTS and CDR2 is YDEGEE. There are 17 residues in the CDR3. The CDR3 DNA follows: TGTGCCAGCAGCTTGGCCTGGGGACAGGGGCCGGGGGATGAGCAGTTCTTC. Amino acid sequence: CASSLAWGQGPGDEQFF.

This clonotype was found many times. V usage is TRBV5-5 and J usage is TRBJ1-5; tentative D call: TRBD1 (6 bases). The CDR3 spans 17 residues. V was trimmed by 4 bases and J by 0 bases, leaving 17 bases between them. The germline CDR1 and CDR2 sequences are SGHKS and YYEKEE (reference sequence). The CDR3 sequence: CASSALGGGDSNQPQHF. CDR3 sequence (DNA): TGTGCCAGCAGCGCCCTTGGGGGGGGCGATAGCAATCAGCCCCAGCATTTT.

This clonotype has a count of ten or more. The chain has TRBV7-9 and TRBJ2-1, with D possibly being TRBD2 (5 bases). Germline V gives CDR1 SEHNR, CDR2 FQNEAQ (reference sequence). The CDR3 is 14 amino acids. Trimming left V 1 base short and J 9 bases short, with 13 bases between. The CDR3 DNA reads TGTGCCAGCAGCTTAGGGGCCGGTGCGGGTGAGCAGTTCTTC. Its protein product is CASSLGAGAGEQFF.

This clonotype was detected ten times or more. CDR3 bases: TGTGCCAGCAGTTACGGACTTACCGCCGGGGAGCTGTTTTTT. Its protein product is CASSYGLTAGELFF. The chain employs TRBV6-5 and TRBJ2-2, with D possibly TRBD2 on 5 matching bases. The V end lost 2 bases, the J end lost 6 bases, and 10 bases lay between the germline ends. The CDR3 is made up of 14 amino acids. Germline values: CDR1 MNHEY, CDR2 SVGAGI.

This clonotype appeared many times. This chain links TRBV12-3 or TRBV12-4 with TRBJ1-4, with D perhaps TRBD1 (6 bases). The CDR3 totals 16 residues. Trimming stripped 3 bases from V and 2 bases from J, with 13 bases between. For the CDR3, the DNA is TGTGCCAGCAGTTTCGGGGGCGCGGGTACTAATGAAAAACTGTTTTTT. This sequence encodes CASSFGGAGTNEKLFF.

This clonotype was detected a few times. The chain employs TRBV30 and TRBJ1-2; possibly TRBD1 for D (5 bases). CDR1 is GTSNPN, CDR2 SVGIG, per germline (reference sequence). V shed 5 bases and J shed 3 bases, with 7 bases lying between them. CDR3 size: 11 residues. CDR3: CAWQGHYGYTF. The CDR3 coding sequence is TGTGCCTGGCAGGGCCACTATGGCTACACCTTC.

This clonotype was observed at least ten times. This sequence joins TRBV6-1 and TRBJ2-7; no clear D gene. The CDR3 loop spans 12 amino acids. The germline gives CDR1 MNHNS, CDR2 SASEGT. V was shortened by 5 bases and J by 5 bases, with 10 bases between the two germline ends. CDR3 in amino acids: CASSLYSHEQYF. Written as DNA, the CDR3 is TGTGCCAGCAGTCTGTATTCCCACGAGCAGTACTTC.

This clonotype was counted many times. The V and J genes are TRBV20-1 and TRBJ2-1, with 9 bases that match TRBD2. The germline gives CDR1 DFQATT, CDR2 SNEGSKA (reference sequence). Trimming took 1 base from V and 0 from J; bases not matched to a gene: 13. The CDR3 extends over 19 amino acids. The DNA for the CDR3 is TGCAGTGCTAGAGCATACGGCGGGAGGGCCTTCATCTCCTACAATGAGCAGTTCTTC. The encoded protein is CSARAYGGRAFISYNEQFF.

This clonotype was counted many times. The chain is built from TRBV18 and TRBJ2-5; D not certain. Germline assignment: CDR1 KGHSH and CDR2 LQKENI. CDR3 length: 11 residues. V lost 8 bases, J lost 3 bases, and 7 bases lay in between. Here the CDR3 DNA reads TGTGCCAGCAGCTTAAAAGAGACCCAGTACTTC. Amino acids: CASSLKETQYF.

This clonotype showed up many times. The chain uses TRBV5-1 and TRBJ1-6; TRBD1 matches 8 bases. Per germline, CDR1 SGHRS and CDR2 YFSETQ. The V gene end was trimmed by 4 bases and the J gene end by 5 bases; junction bases not matched to a gene: 2. There are 14 residues in the CDR3. The CDR3 sequence is CASSLQGDNSPLHF. CDR3 nucleotides: TGCGCCAGCAGCCTACAGGGGGATAATTCACCCCTCCACTTT.

This clonotype has at least ten counts. The chain couples TRBV12-1 to TRBJ2-6; the table gives TRBD1 as D, unverified against the DNA. TRBV12-1 is tagged as a pseudogene. This CDR3 spans 19 amino acids. This chain's CDR3 is CASSFEAGESLSGANVLTF. The CDR3 DNA follows: TGTGCCAGCAGCTTTGAGGCAGGGGAATCACTCTCTGGGGCCAACGTCCTGACTTTC.

This clonotype came up many times. The V call is TRBV3-1, the J call TRBJ2-1; unclear D gene. Germline CDR1 reads LGHDT; CDR2 reads YNNKEL (reference sequence). Trimming shortened V by 4 bases and J by 4 bases, and 20 bases separated the two germline ends. The CDR3 consists of 17 residues. This CDR3 reads CASSPSLGANRYNEQFF. The CDR3 nucleotides are TGTGCCAGCAGCCCTTCCCTGGGCGCCAACAGATACAATGAGCAGTTCTTC.

This clonotype was seen many times. Here the CDR3 DNA reads TGTGCCTGGAGGGAAGGCAGAGCTTTCCAAGAGACCCAGTACTTC. Translation gives CAWREGRAFQETQYF. This rearrangement joins TRBV30 to TRBJ2-5, with D unclear. Trimming shortened V by 3 bases and J by 1 base, and 15 bases separated the two germline ends. From germline, CDR1 is GTSNPN and CDR2 SVGIG (reference sequence). This CDR3 spans 15 amino acids.

DNA of the CDR3: TGTGCCAGCAGTCTGGACAGAAGCAATCAGCCCCAGCATTTT. This sequence encodes CASSLDRSNQPQHF. The J gene is TRBJ1-5, the V gene TRBV6-1; perhaps TRBD1 as D (6 bases). Germline V gives CDR1 MNHNS, CDR2 SASEGT. Trimming stripped 5 bases from V and 1 base from J, with 9 bases between. The CDR3 runs to 14 residues.

Many counts were recorded for this clonotype. V usage is TRBV6-5 and J usage is TRBJ1-1, with D perhaps TRBD1 (5 bases). This CDR3 is built from 12 residues. V lost 6 bases to trimming and J lost 7 bases, with 12 bases between them. Germline V gives CDR1 MNHEY, CDR2 SVGAGI. CDR3 residues: CASSLSGGEAFF. The CDR3 nucleotides read TGTGCCAGCAGCCTCTCCGGGGGTGAAGCTTTCTTT.

This clonotype was observed at least ten times. This chain uses TRBV12-3 or TRBV12-4 with TRBJ1-1; no firm D call. V dropped 5 bases and J dropped 2 bases, with 12 bases sitting between them. The CDR3 totals 14 residues. The chain's CDR3 is CASSLERGNTEAFF. In DNA, the CDR3 is TGTGCCAGCAGTCTGGAACGCGGCAACACTGAAGCTTTCTTT.

This clonotype was seen many times. J is TRBJ2-1 and V is TRBV7-2; 10 positions match TRBD2. CDR3 size: 14 residues. Germline CDR1 reads SGHTA; CDR2 reads FQGNSA. Trimming removed 9 bases from V and 11 bases from J; junction bases left unmatched: 13. The CDR3 bases are TGTGCCAGTGCGTCCACTAGCGGGACAACCCAGCAGTTCTTC. Its protein product is CASASTSGTTQQFF.

This clonotype showed up many times. CDR3 residues: CSAPGTAEQFF. In DNA form, the CDR3 reads TGCAGTGCGCCCGGTACCGCTGAGCAGTTCTTC. This sequence joins TRBV20-1 and TRBJ2-1; D gene uncertain. The V gene lost 6 bases and the J gene lost 9 bases, with 12 bases spanning the gap. This CDR3 spans 11 amino acids. CDR1 and CDR2 from the germline V gene are DFQATT and SNEGSKA (reference sequence).

The CDR3: CASTAEGTRSHEQFF. Written as DNA, the CDR3 is TGTGCCAGCACAGCAGAGGGGACTAGATCACATGAGCAGTTCTTC. The chain recombines TRBV9 with TRBJ2-1, with 8 bases fitting TRBD2. V shed 6 bases and J 8 bases; nucleotides not matched to a gene: 13. There are 15 residues in the CDR3. The germline V gene encodes CDR1 SGDLS and CDR2 YYNGEE. The full variable domain, with the rest looked up from reference TRBV9 and TRBJ2-1, is DSGVTQTPKHLITATGQRVTLRCSPRSGDLSVYWYQQSLDQGLQFLIQYYNGEERAKGNILERFSAQQFPDLHSELNLSSLELGDSALYFCASTAEGTRSHEQFFGPGTRLTVL.